This T cell receptor beta chain was observed in a study of cytomegalovirus exposure and HLA in healthy donors. Study-wide points: CMV antigen specificity was confirmed in vitro for a few CMV-associated chains. A cluster of highly shared sequence variants was likely a sequencing artifact.

As regards this clone: The antigen is undetermined.

It was with 60 Vbeta and 13 Jbeta primers that the PCR ran. The method was immunoSEQ multiplex PCR; TCRdb's version includes in-frame clones alone and lacks a portion of them. This sample contains some 83,000 clones. Trimming at V came to 8 bases and at J to 5 bases, leaving 11 bases not matched to a gene. Per the germline V gene, CDR1 is KGHSH and CDR2 is LQKENI. This CDR3 spans 14 amino acids. The J gene is TRBJ2-5, the V gene TRBV18; 7 bases agree with TRBD1. Sequencing was done on a sample of PBMCs. This sequence was found in a woman in her thirties in good health and CMV-seronegative. CDR3 protein: CASGKRGGEETQYF. In DNA form, the CDR3 reads TGTGCCAGCGGGAAGAGAGGGGGCGAGGAGACCCAGTACTTC.